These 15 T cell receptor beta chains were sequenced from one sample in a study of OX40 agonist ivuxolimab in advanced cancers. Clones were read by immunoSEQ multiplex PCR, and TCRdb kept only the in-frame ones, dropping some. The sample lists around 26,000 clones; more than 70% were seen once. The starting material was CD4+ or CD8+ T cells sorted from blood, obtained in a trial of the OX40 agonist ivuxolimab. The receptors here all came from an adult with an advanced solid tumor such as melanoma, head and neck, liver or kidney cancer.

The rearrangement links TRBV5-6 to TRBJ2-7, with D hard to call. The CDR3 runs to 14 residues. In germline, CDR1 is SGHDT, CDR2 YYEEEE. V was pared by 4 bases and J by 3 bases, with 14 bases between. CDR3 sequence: CASSPGSVGYEQYF. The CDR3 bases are TGTGCCAGCAGCCCCGGAAGCGTAGGCTACGAGCAGTACTTC.

CDR3 DNA sequence: TGTGCCAGCAGTTACACGAAAGGCAGCACAGATACGCAGTATTTT. Translated, it gives CASSYTKGSTDTQYF. The chain carries TRBV6-5 and TRBJ2-3; D is undetermined. CDR1 is MNHEY and CDR2 is SVGAGI in the germline V gene. This CDR3 spans 15 amino acids. The V end lost 2 bases, the J end lost 0 bases, and 9 bases lay between the germline ends.

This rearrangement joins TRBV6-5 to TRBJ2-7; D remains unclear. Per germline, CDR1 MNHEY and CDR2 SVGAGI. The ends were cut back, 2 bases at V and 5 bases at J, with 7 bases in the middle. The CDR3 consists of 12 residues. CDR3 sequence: CASSYNRDEQYF. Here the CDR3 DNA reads TGTGCCAGCAGTTACAATCGGGACGAGCAGTACTTC.

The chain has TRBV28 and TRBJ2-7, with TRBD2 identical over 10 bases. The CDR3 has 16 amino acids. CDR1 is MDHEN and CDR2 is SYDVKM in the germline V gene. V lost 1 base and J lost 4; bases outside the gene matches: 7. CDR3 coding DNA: TGTGCCAGCAGTTTATCCGGGGCTAGCGGGAGTTACGAGCAGTACTTC. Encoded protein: CASSLSGASGSYEQYF.

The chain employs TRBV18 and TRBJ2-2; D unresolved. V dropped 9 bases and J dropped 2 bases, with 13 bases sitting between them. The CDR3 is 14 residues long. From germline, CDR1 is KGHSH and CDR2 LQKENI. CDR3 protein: CASSRIGNTGELFF. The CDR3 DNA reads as TGTGCCAGTTCTCGAATCGGAAACACCGGGGAGCTGTTTTTT.

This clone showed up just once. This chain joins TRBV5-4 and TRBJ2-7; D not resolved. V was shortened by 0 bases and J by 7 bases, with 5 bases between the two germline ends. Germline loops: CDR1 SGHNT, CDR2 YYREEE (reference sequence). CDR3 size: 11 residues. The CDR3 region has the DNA TGTGCCAGCAGCTTGGGGGGAGAGCAGTACTTC. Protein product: CASSLGGEQYF.

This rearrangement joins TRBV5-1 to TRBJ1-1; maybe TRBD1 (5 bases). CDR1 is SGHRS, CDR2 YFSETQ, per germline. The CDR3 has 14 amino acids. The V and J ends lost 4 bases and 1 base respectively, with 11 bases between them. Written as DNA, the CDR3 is TGCGCCAGCAGCGCTGGGACGGGGAACACTGAAGCTTTCTTT. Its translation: CASSAGTGNTEAFF. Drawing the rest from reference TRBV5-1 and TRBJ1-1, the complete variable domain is KAGVTQTPRYLIKTRGQQVTLSCSPISGHRSVSWYQQTPGQGLQFLFEYFSETQRNKGNFPGRFSGRQFSNSRSEMNVSTLELGDSALYLCASSAGTGNTEAFFGQGTRLTVV.

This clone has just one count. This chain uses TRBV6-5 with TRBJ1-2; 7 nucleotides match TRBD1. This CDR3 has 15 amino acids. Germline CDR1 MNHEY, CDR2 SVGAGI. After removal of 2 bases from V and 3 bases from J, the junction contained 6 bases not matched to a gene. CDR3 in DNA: TGTGCCAGCAGTTACAACCTCCAGGGGGACTATGGCTACACCTTC. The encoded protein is CASSYNLQGDYGYTF.

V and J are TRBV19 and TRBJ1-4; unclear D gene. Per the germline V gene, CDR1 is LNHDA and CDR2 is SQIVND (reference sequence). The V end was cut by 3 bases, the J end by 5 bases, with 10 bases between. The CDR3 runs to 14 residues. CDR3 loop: CASSINSKNEKLFF. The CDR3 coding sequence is TGTGCCAGTAGTATCAACAGCAAGAATGAAAAACTGTTTTTT. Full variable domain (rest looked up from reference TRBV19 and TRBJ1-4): DGGITQSPKYLFRKEGQNVTLSCEQNLNHDAMYWYRQDPGQGLRLIYYSQIVNDFQKGDIAEGYSVSREKKESFPLTVTSAQKNPTAFYLCASSINSKNEKLFFGSGTQLSVL.

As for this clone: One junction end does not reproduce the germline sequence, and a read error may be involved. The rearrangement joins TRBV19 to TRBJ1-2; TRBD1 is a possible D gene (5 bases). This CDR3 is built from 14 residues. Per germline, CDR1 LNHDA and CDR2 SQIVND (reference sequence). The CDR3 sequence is CASIDQTVPYGHTF. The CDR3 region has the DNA TGTGCCAGTATAGACCAGACAGTCCCGTATGGCCACACCTTC.

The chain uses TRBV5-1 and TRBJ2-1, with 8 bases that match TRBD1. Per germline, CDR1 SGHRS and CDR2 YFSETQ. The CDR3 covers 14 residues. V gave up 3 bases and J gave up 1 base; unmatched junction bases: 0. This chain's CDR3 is CASSWTGSYNEQFF. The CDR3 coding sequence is TGCGCCAGCAGCTGGACAGGGTCCTACAATGAGCAGTTCTTC.

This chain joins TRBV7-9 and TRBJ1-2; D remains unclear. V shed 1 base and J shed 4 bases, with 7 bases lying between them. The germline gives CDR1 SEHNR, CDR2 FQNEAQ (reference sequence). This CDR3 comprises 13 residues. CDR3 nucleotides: TGTGCCAGCAGCTTAGTGTCCTTCTATGGCTACACCTTC. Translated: CASSLVSFYGYTF.

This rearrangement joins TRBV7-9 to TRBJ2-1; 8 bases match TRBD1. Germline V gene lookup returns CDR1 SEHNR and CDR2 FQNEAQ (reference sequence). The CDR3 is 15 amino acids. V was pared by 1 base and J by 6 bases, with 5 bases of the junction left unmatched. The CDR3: CASSLGDRGINEQFF. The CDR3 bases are TGTGCCAGCAGCTTAGGAGACAGGGGCATCAATGAGCAGTTCTTC.

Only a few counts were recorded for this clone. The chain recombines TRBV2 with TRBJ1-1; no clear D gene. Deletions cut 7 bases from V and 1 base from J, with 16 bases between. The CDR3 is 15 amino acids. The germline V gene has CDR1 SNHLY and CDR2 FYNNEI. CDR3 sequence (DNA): TGTGCCAGCATTATTACTAGGACCGAGAACACTGAAGCTTTCTTT. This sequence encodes CASIITRTENTEAFF.

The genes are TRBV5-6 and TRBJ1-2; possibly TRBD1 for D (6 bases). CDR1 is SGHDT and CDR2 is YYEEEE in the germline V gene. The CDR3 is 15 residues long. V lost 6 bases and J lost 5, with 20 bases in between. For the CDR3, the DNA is TGTGCCAGCAACTGGGGGGCCAGCGAATTGTATGGCTACACCTTC. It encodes CASNWGASELYGYTF.